These 31 T cell receptor beta chains were all obtained from the same sample, sequenced in a study of CD8 T cells in Susac syndrome. Random hexamers were used to reverse transcribe an amount of about 0.45 to 1 ug RNA. TCRdb independently ran MiXCR on the immunoSEQ multiplex PCR reads; one entry per CDR3 protein. Here the sample spans about 190,000 distinct CDR3 sequences, around 95% being singletons. Input material: CD4+ T cells from PBMCs. The receptor set was obtained from a human donor with Susac syndrome.

The chain joins TRBV27 to TRBJ1-5, with D possibly matching TRBD1 (6 bases). CDR3 length: 15 amino acids. Per the germline V gene, CDR1 is MNHEY and CDR2 is SMNVEV (reference sequence). Trimming took 2 bases from V and 5 from J, leaving 13 bases between them. This CDR3 reads CASSLGSGVDQPQHF. The CDR3 DNA follows: TGTGCCAGCAGTTTAGGATCAGGGGTGGATCAGCCCCAGCATTTT.

V usage is TRBV30 and J usage is TRBJ1-1; D gene ambiguous. Trimming removed 0 bases from V and 3 bases from J, with 11 bases in between. Germline CDR1 and CDR2: GTSNPN and SVGIG (reference sequence). The CDR3 runs 14 residues. The CDR3 DNA reads TGTGCCTGGAGTGTAACGGGGAGTGACACTGAAGCTTTCTTT. Translating it yields CAWSVTGSDTEAFF.

The chain links TRBV11-1 to TRBJ1-5; no reliable D call. This CDR3 is 13 amino acids long. Per germline, CDR1 SGHAT and CDR2 FQDESV (reference sequence). V was clipped by 3 bases and J by 4 bases, with 7 bases between them. The CDR3 sequence is CASSFNTNQPQHF. As DNA, the CDR3 is TGTGCCAGCAGCTTCAACACGAATCAGCCCCAGCATTTT.

The V and J genes are TRBV3-1 and TRBJ2-2, with 8 bases aligning to TRBD2. From germline, CDR1 is LGHDT and CDR2 YNNKEL (reference sequence). The CDR3 contains 16 residues. V shed 1 base and J 7 bases; nucleotides not matched to a gene: 8. The CDR3 nucleotides read TGTGCCAGCAGCCAAGGAACGGCGGGGGGACGCGGGGAGCTGTTTTTT. Encoded protein: CASSQGTAGGRGELFF.

The CDR3 bases are TGTGCCAGCACCCCACTTAGGGGTCAGCCCCAGCATTTT. It translates to CASTPLRGQPQHF. The chain carries TRBV6-5 and TRBJ1-5; TRBD1 is a possible D gene (5 bases). The CDR3 runs to 13 residues. Trimming stripped 7 bases from V and 6 bases from J, with 13 bases between. Germline-derived CDR1 and CDR2 are MNHEY and SVGAGI.

The chain recombines TRBV20-1 with TRBJ1-1; D remains unclear. V lost 3 bases to trimming and J lost 0 bases, with 11 bases between them. Germline V gene lookup returns CDR1 DFQATT and CDR2 SNEGSKA (reference sequence). The CDR3 runs 14 residues. The CDR3 loop reads CSASASGVNTEAFF. CDR3 coding DNA: TGCAGTGCTAGTGCCTCTGGGGTGAACACTGAAGCTTTCTTT.

In this sample, this clonotype turned up a few times. CDR3 loop: CASSSRLAGEETQYF. The DNA for the CDR3 is TGTGCCAGCAGTTCCCGACTAGCGGGGGAAGAGACCCAGTACTTC. The chain has TRBV5-4 and TRBJ2-5, with TRBD2 matching 12 bases. The CDR3 is made up of 15 amino acids. CDR1 SGHNT and CDR2 YYREEE come from the germline V gene (reference sequence). Unmatched junction bases numbered 5, after V lost 5 bases and J lost 3 bases.

This clonotype was detected a few times. V gene TRBV7-2 combines with J gene TRBJ2-1, with D unresolved. Germline values: CDR1 SGHTA, CDR2 FQGNSA. V was clipped by 1 base and J by 4 bases, with 5 bases between them. This CDR3 comprises 13 residues. CDR3: CASSLVGYNEQFF. The DNA of the CDR3 is TGTGCCAGCAGCTTAGTTGGTTACAATGAGCAGTTCTTC.

The DNA for the CDR3 is TGTGCCAGCAGCCAGCTAGCGGGGGGTTTGAATGAGCAGTTCTTC. It yields the protein CASSQLAGGLNEQFF. The chain is built from TRBV3-1 and TRBJ2-1; 11 bases are a match to TRBD2. This CDR3 has 15 amino acids. Germline CDR1 and CDR2: LGHDT and YNNKEL (reference sequence). V shed 3 bases, J shed 7 bases, and the junction held 5 bases outside the gene matches.

The table lists this clonotype with a count of one. The CDR3 sequence: CASGLGLTQPQHF. Here the CDR3 DNA reads TGTGCCAGCGGTTTGGGTTTGACTCAGCCCCAGCATTTT. The chain combines TRBV6-2 or TRBV6-3 with TRBJ1-5; D is ambiguous. The CDR3 totals 13 residues. The germline V gene encodes CDR1 MNHEY and CDR2 SVGEGT. The V end was cut by 8 bases, the J end by 6 bases, with 14 bases between.

J is TRBJ1-2 and V is TRBV10-3, with a weak D call TRBD1 (6 bases). Trimming took 5 bases from V and 2 from J, leaving 12 bases between them. The CDR3 consists of 14 residues. Per germline, CDR1 ENHRY and CDR2 SYGVKD. The CDR3 region is CAISLGHLNYGYTF. CDR3 DNA sequence: TGTGCCATCAGTTTGGGACATCTGAACTATGGCTACACCTTC.

V and J are TRBV12-3 or TRBV12-4 and TRBJ2-3, with 10 bases identical to TRBD2. CDR3 length: 14 residues. V lost 7 bases to trimming and J lost 1 base; unmatched junction nucleotides: 2. CDR3 sequence (DNA): TGTGCCAGCACCGGGACTAGCGGCACAGATACGCAGTATTTT. Its protein is CASTGTSGTDTQYF.

The chain is built from TRBV20-1 and TRBJ1-5; tentative D call: TRBD1 (5 bases). CDR1 is DFQATT, CDR2 SNEGSKA, per germline (reference sequence). Trimming left V 0 bases short and J 2 bases short, with 14 bases between. The length of the CDR3 is 16 residues. The DNA of the CDR3 is TGCAGTGCTAGAGATATAGGTCTCAGGGGCAATCAGCCCCAGCATTTT. Its translation is CSARDIGLRGNQPQHF.

CDR3 amino acids: CAGGQGPHGGFELYGYTF. The DNA for the CDR3 is TGTGCCGGGGGACAGGGGCCCCATGGAGGCTTCGAACTCTATGGCTACACCTTC. J is TRBJ1-2 and V is TRBV25-1; 10 nucleotides line up with TRBD1. The CDR3 spans 18 residues. Germline-derived CDR1 and CDR2 are MGHDK and SYGVNS. V shed 11 bases and J 4 bases; nucleotides not matched to a gene: 22.

This chain connects TRBV20-1 to TRBJ2-2, with TRBD1 matching 9 bases. In germline, CDR1 is DFQATT, CDR2 SNEGSKA (reference sequence). After removal of 4 bases from V and 6 bases from J, the junction contained 6 bases not matched to a gene. The CDR3 is 14 amino acids. This CDR3 reads CSAITGTGSGELFF. DNA for the CDR3: TGCAGTGCTATTACCGGGACAGGGTCCGGGGAGCTGTTTTTT.

Details on this clonotype: Germline is not matched at one junction end, which may reflect a read error. The J gene is TRBJ1-1, the V gene TRBV7-9; D is unclear. This CDR3 contains 14 residues. Germline CDR1 reads SEHNR; CDR2 reads FQNEAQ (reference sequence). The CDR3 coding sequence is TGTGCCAGCAGCTTAGTGGCCAGCTCCACTGAAGTTTTCTTT. Its protein product is CASSLVASSTEVFF.

The chain carries TRBV27 and TRBJ2-2; 7 bases fit TRBD2. There are 17 residues in the CDR3. The V gene end was trimmed by 7 bases and the J gene end by 5 bases; junction bases not matched to a gene: 16. The V gene's germline CDR1 is MNHEY and CDR2 SMNVEV (reference sequence). CDR3 sequence: CASTIPRERGSTGELFF. CDR3 DNA sequence: TGTGCCAGCACTATCCCAAGGGAGCGGGGTTCAACCGGGGAGCTGTTTTTT.

This chain links TRBV3-1 with TRBJ2-1; TRBD2 is a possible D gene (5 bases). Trimming left V 6 bases short and J 9 bases short, with 12 bases between. CDR1 and CDR2 (germline): LGHDT, YNNKEL (reference sequence). The CDR3 is 12 amino acids. The CDR3, as DNA: TGTGCCAGCAGGGCCCCGGGGATTGAGCAGTTCTTC. As protein: CASRAPGIEQFF.

The chain combines TRBV14 with TRBJ2-3, with D maybe TRBD1 (5 bases). The germline gives CDR1 SGHDN, CDR2 FVKESK. Trimming removed 1 base at V and 2 bases at J, with 13 bases between. The CDR3 consists of 16 residues. The CDR3 sequence is CASSQGTRVNTDTQYF. As DNA, the CDR3 is TGTGCCAGCAGCCAAGGTACCAGGGTGAACACAGATACGCAGTATTTT.

A word on this clonotype: Germline and junction disagree at one end, which may indicate a read error. The CDR3: CASSIAGGPETQYF. CDR3 coding DNA: TGTGCCAGCAGCATAGCGGGGGGGCCGGAGACCCAGTACTTC. This chain links TRBV7-2 with TRBJ2-5; 11 nucleotides match TRBD2. The germline gives CDR1 SGHTA, CDR2 FQGNSA. The CDR3 has 14 residues.

J is TRBJ2-1 and V is TRBV13; D remains ambiguous. Germline V gene data show CDR1 as PRHDT and CDR2 as FYEKMQ (reference sequence). The CDR3 has 15 amino acids. Trimming removed 5 bases at V and 9 bases at J, with 20 bases between. CDR3 nucleotide sequence: TGTGCCAGCAGCCCACCCTGGCTGGGCTCTGTTGAGCAGTTCTTC. It encodes CASSPPWLGSVEQFF.

This chain uses TRBV5-1 with TRBJ2-5, with D unclear. Germline lookup yields CDR1 SGHRS and CDR2 YFSETQ. The CDR3 is made up of 15 amino acids. Deletions cut 2 bases from V and 2 bases from J, with 13 bases between. The CDR3 region has the DNA TGCGCCAGCAGCTTAGACGGAACGACTCAAGAGACCCAGTACTTC. This sequence encodes CASSLDGTTQETQYF.

CDR3: CASTGDPGGEKLFF. CDR3 nucleotides: TGTGCCTCTACAGGGGACCCGGGAGGCGAAAAACTGTTTTTT. The chain carries TRBV30 and TRBJ1-4; 7 bases agree with TRBD1. Germline V gene data show CDR1 as GTSNPN and CDR2 as SVGIG (reference sequence). With 7 bases clipped from V and 8 bases from J, the junction kept 13 bases outside the gene matches. This CDR3 has 14 amino acids.

This chain connects TRBV5-1 to TRBJ1-1, with unresolved D. Germline loops: CDR1 SGHRS, CDR2 YFSETQ. The CDR3 is 14 amino acids. The V end lost 0 bases, the J end lost 5 bases, and 11 bases lay between the germline ends. The CDR3 reads CASSLDGMGTEAFF. CDR3 coding DNA: TGCGCCAGCAGCTTGGATGGGATGGGGACTGAAGCTTTCTTT.

The V and J genes are TRBV30 and TRBJ2-6; D is perhaps TRBD1 or TRBD2 (5 bases each). Trimming stripped 4 bases from V and 2 bases from J, with 9 bases between. Germline V lookup: CDR1 GTSNPN, CDR2 SVGIG (reference sequence). This CDR3 comprises 14 residues. This chain's CDR3 is CAWIGGAGANVLTF. The CDR3 DNA reads TGTGCCTGGATTGGGGGTGCTGGGGCCAACGTCCTGACTTTC.

In this sample, this clonotype turned up once. J is TRBJ2-1 and V is TRBV2; D possibly corresponds to TRBD2 (5 bases). Trimming pared 7 bases from V and 0 bases from J, leaving 22 bases between. Germline V gene data show CDR1 as SNHLY and CDR2 as FYNNEI. The CDR3 loop spans 18 amino acids. The CDR3 protein is CASIVSPPGFSSYNEQFF. Here the CDR3 DNA reads TGTGCCAGCATTGTATCCCCCCCGGGGTTCAGCTCCTACAATGAGCAGTTCTTC. Together with reference TRBV2 and TRBJ2-1, the CDR3 gives the full variable domain: EPEVTQTPSHQVTQMGQEVILRCVPISNHLYFYWYRQILGQKVEFLVSFYNNEISEKSEIFDDQFSVERPDGSNFTLKIRSTKLEDSAMYFCASIVSPPGFSSYNEQFFGPGTRLTVL.

The rearrangement joins TRBV12-3 or TRBV12-4 to TRBJ2-5; 7 bases are shared with TRBD1. The CDR3 has 13 amino acids. The V and J ends lost 6 bases and 1 base, in that order; junction bases with no gene match: 2. The CDR3 nucleotides are TGTGCCAGCAGCGGGGACAGCCAAGAGACCCAGTACTTC. Amino acid sequence: CASSGDSQETQYF.

The chain carries TRBV15 and TRBJ2-5; 10 bases are a match to TRBD1. This CDR3 spans 16 amino acids. V was clipped by 6 bases and J by 0 bases; unmatched bases: 7. The germline V gene has CDR1 LNHNV and CDR2 YYDKDF (reference sequence). CDR3 in amino acids: CATSPADRGYQETQYF. The CDR3 coding sequence is TGTGCCACCAGTCCCGCGGACAGGGGGTACCAAGAGACCCAGTACTTC.

This rearrangement joins TRBV3-1 to TRBJ1-4, with 9 positions matching TRBD1. The germline V gene has CDR1 LGHDT and CDR2 YNNKEL (reference sequence). J gave up 7 bases and V 0 bases, and 3 bases lay outside the gene matches. This CDR3 region has 15 residues. CDR3 protein: CASSQEWTGVEKLFF. The CDR3 DNA is TGTGCCAGCAGCCAAGAGTGGACAGGGGTTGAAAAACTGTTTTTT.

The rearrangement joins TRBV6-6 to TRBJ1-1; D gene uncertain. The V and J ends lost 0 bases and 2 bases respectively, with 4 bases between them. The CDR3 is 13 residues long. Germline assignment: CDR1 MNHNY and CDR2 SVGAGI (reference sequence). The CDR3 region is CASSYSINTEAFF. The DNA for the CDR3 is TGTGCCAGCAGTTACTCGATAAACACTGAAGCTTTCTTT.

The chain is built from TRBV23-1 and TRBJ1-2; tentatively, D is TRBD1 (6 bases). TRBV23-1 qualifies as an ORF whose function is uncertain. The CDR3 runs to 13 residues. V was clipped by 2 bases and J by 8 bases, with 12 bases between them. CDR3 coding DNA: TGCGCCAGCAGTCAAACCAGGGGCCACGGCTACACCTTC. Its protein is CASSQTRGHGYTF.